The entry below gives a single T cell receptor (beta chain) sequence along with its context. Profiled with immunoSEQ multiplex PCR; TCRdb holds only in-frame clones, not every one. The repertoire has a few hundred thousand clones, 88% of them found once; the top ten carry under 2%. Trimming stripped 2 bases from V and 5 bases from J, with 5 bases between. This CDR3 spans 12 amino acids. Germline CDR1 is MNHEY and CDR2 is SMNVEV (reference sequence). This entry is derived from a study of blood T cell repertoires in COVID-19. Study background: PBMCs, B-cell-depleted T cells, or T cells were the source of the cDNA or gDNA that made up the material.

The material sequenced was peripheral blood. The J gene is TRBJ2-3, the V gene TRBV27, with D unresolved. The source is a woman under 40 with COVID-19, enrolled during active disease. Here the CDR3 DNA reads TGTGCCAGCAGTTTAATTAAAGATACGCAGTATTTT. It translates to CASSLIKDTQYF.